This passage covers 21 T cell receptor beta chains from one sample sequenced in a study of blood T cell repertoires in COVID-19. The data were produced by immunoSEQ multiplex PCR, yet TCRdb's version contains in-frame clones alone and is incomplete. Seen here are some 220,000 clones, 80% to 85% observed once, and the top ten hold about 5.1%. Sequencing input: peripheral blood. The receptors derive from a woman aged 55-70 years who had recovered from COVID-19.

The CDR3 loop reads CASRGTSGPTDTQYF. In DNA, the CDR3 is TGTGCCAGCAGAGGGACTAGCGGCCCCACAGATACGCAGTATTTT. This chain uses TRBV7-2 with TRBJ2-3, with 11 bases fitting TRBD2. After removal of 6 bases from V and 2 bases from J, the junction contained 4 bases not matched to a gene. This CDR3 spans 15 amino acids. CDR1 SGHTA and CDR2 FQGNSA come from the germline V gene. Based on the CDR3 plus reference TRBV7-2 and TRBJ2-3, the full variable domain is GAGVSQSPSNKVTEKGKDVELRCDPISGHTALYWYRQSLGQGLEFLIYFQGNSAPDKSGLPSDRFSAERTGGSVSTLTIQRTQQEDSAVYLCASRGTSGPTDTQYFGPGTRLTVL.

For this clone: One junction end disagrees with the germline gene, perhaps due to a read error. This sequence joins TRBV6-2 or TRBV6-3 and TRBJ2-1, with 8 bases fitting TRBD1. The germline V gene encodes CDR1 MNHEY and CDR2 SVGEGT. CDR3 length: 11 residues. Here the CDR3 reads CASSWTGQLVF. The CDR3 coding sequence is TGTGCCAGCAGCTGGACAGGGCAACTGGTCTTC.

The rearrangement uses TRBV5-1 and TRBJ2-1; possible D gene TRBD2, 5 bases. Germline-derived CDR1 and CDR2 are SGHRS and YFSETQ. Trimming left V 0 bases short and J 6 bases short, with 10 bases between. This CDR3 has 14 amino acids. CDR3 amino acids: CASSLVSGSNEQFF. The CDR3 DNA reads as TGCGCCAGCAGCTTGGTTAGTGGGAGCAATGAGCAGTTCTTC.

The chain has TRBV2 and TRBJ2-1; 8 nucleotides align to TRBD1. V gave up 7 bases and J gave up 4 bases; unmatched junction bases: 9. Per the germline V gene, CDR1 is SNHLY and CDR2 is FYNNEI. This CDR3 contains 15 residues. The DNA for the CDR3 is TGTGCCAGCATTGCTGACAGGGGCGATTACAATGAGCAGTTCTTC. This gives the protein CASIADRGDYNEQFF.

This chain uses TRBV6-5 with TRBJ1-1; perhaps TRBD1 as D (6 bases). V was pared by 3 bases and J by 4 bases, with 12 bases between. The CDR3 is 14 residues long. The germline V gene has CDR1 MNHEY and CDR2 SVGAGI. The CDR3 region has the DNA TGTGCCAGCAGTTATGAGGGGGTAAGCACTGAAGCTTTCTTT. Translating it yields CASSYEGVSTEAFF.

This chain links TRBV4-1 with TRBJ2-7, with TRBD2 identical over 11 bases. The CDR3 is 15 amino acids. Germline CDR1 and CDR2: MGHRA and YSYEKL. V lost 4 bases, J lost 6 bases, and 8 bases stayed unmatched. The CDR3 bases are TGCGCCAGCAGCCCAAGAGGGCTAGCGGGGGGCGAGCAGTACTTC. It translates to CASSPRGLAGGEQYF.

This clone occurred a few times. The chain recombines TRBV29-1 with TRBJ1-2; D not resolved. This CDR3 contains 11 residues. Germline CDR1 SQVTM, CDR2 ANQGSEA. Trimming took off 4 bases at V and 4 bases at J, with 7 bases between the two ends. Here the CDR3 reads CSVVGSYGYTF. The CDR3 DNA follows: TGCAGCGTTGTGGGGAGCTATGGCTACACCTTC.

The V and J genes are TRBV12-3 or TRBV12-4 and TRBJ2-7, with D possibly being TRBD2 (5 bases). V dropped 3 bases and J dropped 2 bases, with 5 bases sitting between them. The CDR3 runs to 12 residues. CDR3 nucleotide sequence: TGTGCCAGCAGTTTCGGGACCTACGAGCAGTACTTC. As protein: CASSFGTYEQYF.

This chain links TRBV5-1 with TRBJ2-2, with 14 bases aligning to TRBD2. The germline V gene encodes CDR1 SGHRS and CDR2 YFSETQ. The CDR3 loop spans 18 amino acids. With 3 bases clipped from V and 0 bases from J, the junction kept 4 bases outside the gene matches. CDR3 nucleotides: TGCGCCAGCAGCTCGGGACTAGCGGGGGTGTCGAACACCGGGGAGCTGTTTTTT. This codes for CASSSGLAGVSNTGELFF.

The J gene is TRBJ2-2, the V gene TRBV24-1, with TRBD2 matching over 7 bases. This CDR3 has 15 residues. The germline gives CDR1 KGHDR, CDR2 SFDVKD. The junction had 6 bases not matched to a gene; V was cut back by 3 bases and J by 6 bases. The chain's CDR3 is CATSDQGGGAGELFF. CDR3 coding DNA: TGTGCCACCAGTGATCAAGGTGGGGGGGCCGGGGAGCTGTTTTTT.

This rearrangement joins TRBV9 to TRBJ1-1; TRBD1 is a possible D gene (6 bases). The CDR3 length is 14 residues. The germline V gene has CDR1 SGDLS and CDR2 YYNGEE. V gave up 3 bases and J gave up 1 base, with 10 bases separating them. The CDR3 DNA reads TGTGCCAGCAGCGGGACAGACTCGAACACTGAAGCTTTCTTT. It translates to CASSGTDSNTEAFF.

The chain combines TRBV9 with TRBJ2-1; possibly TRBD1 for D (6 bases). This CDR3 has 12 residues. V was cut by 3 bases and J by 7 bases, with 8 bases left in between. CDR1 and CDR2 from the germline V gene are SGDLS and YYNGEE. In DNA, the CDR3 is TGTGCCAGCAGCGGACAGGAGAATGAGCAGTTCTTC. Translation gives CASSGQENEQFF.

The CDR3 region has the DNA TGTGCCAGCAGTTACCGAGAACAGCCCCAGCATTTT. Protein: CASSYREQPQHF. This chain joins TRBV6-2 or TRBV6-3 and TRBJ1-5; no clear D. V was cut by 2 bases and J by 7 bases, with 6 bases left in between. CDR1 and CDR2 (germline): MNHEY, SVGEGT. CDR3 length: 12 amino acids.

V and J are TRBV5-1 and TRBJ2-2, with a possible D match to TRBD1 (6 bases). This CDR3 is 16 amino acids long. Germline lookup yields CDR1 SGHRS and CDR2 YFSETQ. V lost 4 bases and J 0 bases, leaving 13 bases between the germline ends. CDR3 nucleotides: TGCGCCAGCAGCCCCTCCCAGGGGACGAACACCGGGGAGCTGTTTTTT. Protein sequence: CASSPSQGTNTGELFF.

In its sample, this clone was seen once. V and J are TRBV4-2 and TRBJ2-7, with D possibly matching TRBD1 (5 bases). The germline gives CDR1 LGHNA, CDR2 YNFKEQ. The CDR3 loop spans 13 amino acids. V was cut by 1 base and J by 4 bases, with 8 bases left in between. CDR3: CASSQGQTYEQYF. CDR3 nucleotides: TGTGCCAGCAGCCAAGGACAGACATACGAGCAGTACTTC.

This clone was seen repeatedly, ten times or more. The chain joins TRBV7-2 to TRBJ2-1; tentatively, D is TRBD2 (6 bases). In germline, CDR1 is SGHTA, CDR2 FQGNSA. The CDR3 consists of 16 residues. Trimming took off 8 bases at V and 2 bases at J, with 19 bases between the two ends. The chain's CDR3 is CASASSGSITYNEQFF. CDR3 nucleotide sequence: TGTGCCAGCGCCTCCAGCGGGTCGATAACCTACAATGAGCAGTTCTTC.

This clone has just a few counts. The rearrangement joins TRBV12-5 to TRBJ2-7, with 8 bases that match TRBD1. The CDR3 has 17 amino acids. Germline CDR1 LGHNT, CDR2 FRNRAP. Germline trimming cut 0 bases from V and 6 bases from J; bases unmatched to any gene: 13. In nucleotides, the CDR3 is TGTGCTAGTGGTTTGGTAGGGGATTGGACAGGGTTAGGCGAGCAGTACTTC. Translation: CASGLVGDWTGLGEQYF.

Only a few counts were recorded for this clone. V gene TRBV12-3 or TRBV12-4 combines with J gene TRBJ1-2; D is possibly TRBD1 (5 bases). CDR3 length: 11 residues. Between the trimmed V and J ends, which lost 5 bases and 8 bases, there was a span of 9 bases. Here the CDR3 DNA reads TGTGCCAGCAGTCGAAGGGGAGGCTACACCTTC. Translating gives CASSRRGGYTF.

This chain's CDR3 is CASSLRAGAEAFF. The CDR3 DNA reads as TGCGCCAGCAGCTTGCGAGCAGGGGCAGAGGCTTTCTTT. This chain connects TRBV5-1 to TRBJ1-1; D perhaps matches TRBD1 (6 bases). Germline V gives CDR1 SGHRS, CDR2 YFSETQ. The ends were cut back, 1 base at V and 11 bases at J, with 15 bases in the middle. This CDR3 comprises 13 residues. Full variable domain (missing parts from reference TRBV5-1 and TRBJ1-1): KAGVTQTPRYLIKTRGQQVTLSCSPISGHRSVSWYQQTPGQGLQFLFEYFSETQRNKGNFPGRFSGRQFSNSRSEMNVSTLELGDSALYLCASSLRAGAEAFFGQGTRLTVV.

The J gene is TRBJ1-1, the V gene TRBV11-1; the D gene is possibly TRBD1 (5 bases). The V and J ends lost 1 base and 1 base respectively, with 13 bases between them. This CDR3 has 16 amino acids. Germline CDR1 SGHAT, CDR2 FQDESV (reference sequence). CDR3 in DNA: TGTGCCAGCAGCTTAGTGCGGGGGATCGGGAACACTGAAGCTTTCTTT. Its protein is CASSLVRGIGNTEAFF.

This clone was observed a few times. As DNA, the CDR3 is TGTGCCAGCAGCCATTACACCGGGACAGGAGAATCACCCCTCCACTTT. This gives the protein CASSHYTGTGESPLHF. The genes are TRBV14 and TRBJ1-6, with 8 bases lining up with TRBD1. Losses at the gene ends were 3 bases for V and 10 bases for J; bases not matched to a gene: 11. The CDR3 is 16 amino acids. Germline CDR1 is SGHDN and CDR2 is FVKESK.